This TCR beta chain is from a study of T cell repertoires in cytomegalovirus infection. Study-wide background: Based on public TCR beta signatures, there were indications of CMV infection and of a matching HLA type.

Comments on this clonotype: Its matching antigen is unknown.

CDR1 WSHSY and CDR2 SAAADI come from the germline V gene. The CDR3 totals 15 residues. The ends were cut back, 4 bases at V and 11 bases at J, with 21 bases in the middle. Findings and caveats of the study: CMV carriers having the relevant HLA were flagged by cumulative public TCR beta family frequency. Across the ex vivo response, the dominant clonotypes were HLA-C-restricted CMV-specific TCR beta clonotypes.

Via MiXCR, TCRdb re-called the reads, giving one row per CDR3 protein. This table holds about 740,000 distinct CDR3 sequences, roughly 36% found once. V is TRBV10-2 and J is TRBJ2-1, with D unclear. Sequencing was done on a sample of PBMCs. The clonotype originates from a human donor in good health (CMV status not recorded). Some clones in this sample may be carry-over from other donors' samples. The CDR3 loop is CASSGTDAAWNQQFF. The CDR3, as DNA: TGCGCCAGCAGTGGAACCGACGCCGCCTGGAATCAGCAGTTCTTC.